This T cell receptor beta chain came from a study of blood T cell repertoires in COVID-19. Trimming took off 3 bases at V and 0 bases at J, with 26 bases between the two ends. Germline-derived CDR1 and CDR2 are KGHDR and SFDVKD. The CDR3 length is 21 residues. How the authors handled the data: Using reference gene primer amplification, nucleated cell counts were estimated. Sequencing used immunoSEQ multiplex PCR; TCRdb keeps in-frame clones, though not all of them. Clonal size and the V and J genes are those of that table, whereas D and trimming came from the DNA. The sample records about 44,000 clones, about nine tenths being singletons.

This receptor was obtained from a human donor in a cohort sampled during active COVID-19. The sample consisted of peripheral blood. V gene TRBV24-1 combines with J gene TRBJ1-5; perhaps TRBD1 as D (6 bases). The CDR3 here is CATSDRGWEQGRSYSNQPQHF. The DNA for the CDR3 is TGTGCCACCAGTGATCGGGGCTGGGAACAGGGAAGGTCCTATAGCAATCAGCCCCAGCATTTT.